This passage covers 12 T cell receptor beta chains from one sample sequenced in a study of identical twins. TCRdb reprocessed the 5' RACE reads with MiXCR, giving one entry per CDR3 protein. The sample shows 350,000 or so distinct CDR3 sequences, 8.5% to 10% of them seen only once. Sequenced sample: naive T cells sorted from blood. The receptors stem from a woman between 50 and 59 years old in good health.

J is TRBJ1-1 and V is TRBV6-5; 7 bases agree with TRBD1. The CDR3 is 14 amino acids. Germline CDR1 MNHEY, CDR2 SVGAGI. The ends lost 6 bases at V and 1 base at J; junction bases unmatched: 5. The CDR3 DNA follows: TGTGCCAGCAGGGCAGGGGGAGGGAACACTGAAGCTTTCTTT. Residues: CASRAGGGNTEAFF.

The chain employs TRBV20-1 and TRBJ2-1; maybe TRBD2 (5 bases). Between the trimmed V and J ends, which lost 5 bases and 10 bases, there was a span of 18 bases. Germline V CDR1 and CDR2: DFQATT, SNEGSKA (reference sequence). CDR3 length: 13 amino acids. The CDR3 spells CSAAQDETGEQFF. For the CDR3, the DNA is TGCAGTGCTGCCCAGGACGAAACGGGGGAGCAGTTCTTC.

The rearrangement links TRBV18 to TRBJ2-7; D is perhaps TRBD2 (6 bases). This CDR3 has 15 amino acids. From germline, CDR1 is KGHSH and CDR2 LQKENI. The V gene lost 6 bases and the J gene lost 0 bases, with 15 bases spanning the gap. The CDR3 reads CASSSGLFSSYEQYV. The CDR3 coding sequence is TGTGCCAGCTCGTCGGGACTTTTCAGCTCCTACGAGCAGTACGTC.

This chain links TRBV7-9 with TRBJ2-5; D is unresolved. The germline V and J ends were trimmed by 4 bases and 4 bases, with 16 bases remaining between them. This CDR3 comprises 15 residues. Per germline, CDR1 SEHNR and CDR2 FQNEAQ (reference sequence). The CDR3 reads CASSSAKGLGETQYF. DNA for the CDR3: TGTGCCAGCAGCTCCGCGAAAGGATTGGGAGAGACCCAGTACTTC.

As DNA, the CDR3 is TGTGCCAGCAGCTTTAGGACAGCTTATGGGCCCCAGCATTTT. The encoded protein is CASSFRTAYGPQHF. This chain joins TRBV7-9 and TRBJ1-5; perhaps TRBD1 as D (6 bases). CDR1 is SEHNR, CDR2 FQNEAQ, per germline (reference sequence). The length of the CDR3 is 14 residues. The ends were cut back, 3 bases at V and 9 bases at J, with 15 bases in the middle.

This chain links TRBV4-1 with TRBJ2-2; D not resolved. The V gene lost 3 bases and the J gene lost 5 bases, with 7 bases spanning the gap. Looked up from germline, CDR1 is MGHRA and CDR2 is YSYEKL. The CDR3 runs 13 residues. DNA for the CDR3: TGCGCCAGCAGCCACAAGATAACCGGGGAGCTGTTTTTT. It specifies CASSHKITGELFF.

This clonotype was observed many times. The chain carries TRBV12-3 or TRBV12-4 and TRBJ2-2; 9 bases are a match to TRBD1. This CDR3 is built from 14 residues. V was clipped by 8 bases and J by 7 bases; unmatched bases: 8. The CDR3 DNA sequence: TGTGCCAGCCGTGGGACAGGGATTATCGGGGAGCTGTTTTTT. Amino acids: CASRGTGIIGELFF.

This clonotype was detected only a few times. The V call is TRBV24-1, the J call TRBJ2-2; 7 positions match TRBD1. The CDR3 is made up of 15 amino acids. V was pared by 6 bases and J by 1 base, with 4 bases of the junction left unmatched. The germline V gene has CDR1 KGHDR and CDR2 SFDVKD. CDR3 amino acids: CATSQTGWNTGELFF. The DNA of the CDR3 is TGTGCCACCAGTCAGACAGGGTGGAACACCGGGGAGCTGTTTTTT.

This clonotype showed up many times. This chain uses TRBV10-3 with TRBJ2-5; the D call may be TRBD1 or TRBD2 (7 bases each). V was clipped by 7 bases and J by 5 bases, with 11 bases between them. The germline gives CDR1 ENHRY, CDR2 SYGVKD. The CDR3 is 12 residues long. For the CDR3, the DNA is TGTGCCATCAATCAGGGGGGGGAGACCCAGTACTTC. Translating it yields CAINQGGETQYF.

In its sample, this clonotype was seen a few times. The chain couples TRBV5-1 to TRBJ2-5; 8 bases map to TRBD1. The CDR3 is 15 amino acids. Losses at the gene ends were 5 bases for V and 2 bases for J; bases not matched to a gene: 8. Germline V gene data show CDR1 as SGHRS and CDR2 as YFSETQ. CDR3 region: CASSITDRGQETQYF. CDR3 coding DNA: TGCGCCAGCAGTATTACAGACAGGGGACAAGAGACCCAGTACTTC.

This rearrangement joins TRBV4-1 to TRBJ2-7, with TRBD1 matching 8 bases. V was clipped by 3 bases and J by 2 bases; unmatched bases: 9. This CDR3 is 16 amino acids long. The germline gives CDR1 MGHRA, CDR2 YSYEKL. For the CDR3, the DNA is TGCGCCAGCAGCCACCCCCCGGCGGGACAGGCCTACGAGCAGTACTTC. It yields the protein CASSHPPAGQAYEQYF.

The V and J genes are TRBV19 and TRBJ1-5; the D gene is possibly TRBD1 (5 bases). V was trimmed by 5 bases and J by 5 bases, leaving 13 bases between them. Germline CDR1 and CDR2: LNHDA and SQIVND (reference sequence). This CDR3 has 14 amino acids. The CDR3 DNA follows: TGTGCCAGTAGTTCTAATCAGGGCGATCAGCCCCAGCATTTT. Translating it yields CASSSNQGDQPQHF.